Shown below are 18 T cell receptor beta chains from a single sample sequenced in a study of CD8 T cells in Susac syndrome. With random hexamers, reverse transcription was performed on about 0.45 to 1 ug of RNA. A single record per CDR3 protein comes from TCRdb applying MiXCR to the immunoSEQ multiplex PCR reads. The sample carries 250,000 to 300,000 distinct CDR3 sequences, roughly 85% recorded once. Sequencing input: CD8+ T cells from PBMCs. Receptor source: a human donor with multiple sclerosis.

The chain has TRBV9 and TRBJ2-7, with TRBD2 as a possible D gene (7 bases). CDR3 length equals 12 residues. In germline, CDR1 is SGDLS, CDR2 YYNGEE. The V gene lost 7 bases and the J gene lost 6 bases, with 14 bases spanning the gap. CDR3 region: CASVAGACEQYF. DNA of the CDR3: TGTGCCAGCGTGGCGGGGGCTTGCGAGCAGTACTTC.

The chain links TRBV4-2 to TRBJ2-4; TRBD1 might be the D (6 bases). The length of the CDR3 is 16 residues. The germline gives CDR1 LGHNA, CDR2 YNFKEQ. V lost 6 bases and J lost 6, with 21 bases in between. The CDR3 region is CASSRASQGRGNIQYF. As DNA, the CDR3 is TGTGCCAGCAGTAGGGCCTCTCAGGGGCGTGGAAACATTCAGTACTTC.

The chain's CDR3 is CAWSVIGVSSGISETQYF. CDR3 in DNA: TGTGCCTGGAGTGTAATCGGGGTCTCTAGCGGGATTTCGGAGACCCAGTACTTC. The chain combines TRBV30 with TRBJ2-5, with TRBD2 identical over 9 bases. In germline, CDR1 is GTSNPN, CDR2 SVGIG (reference sequence). The CDR3 is 18 residues long. J gave up 5 bases and V 0 bases, and 16 bases lay outside the gene matches.

This chain links TRBV28 with TRBJ1-2; D gene uncertain. The germline gives CDR1 MDHEN, CDR2 SYDVKM. V lost 8 bases and J lost 8, with 15 bases in between. The CDR3 is 12 residues long. The chain's CDR3 is CASGRPGWGYTF. CDR3 nucleotides: TGTGCCAGCGGAAGGCCGGGGTGGGGCTACACCTTC.

V is TRBV10-1 and J is TRBJ2-7; no reliable D call. CDR1 and CDR2 (germline): WNHNN, SYGVQD (reference sequence). Trimming took 0 bases from V and 6 from J, leaving 12 bases between them. The CDR3 contains 14 residues. The CDR3 sequence is CASSESRIAGEQYF. CDR3 in DNA: TGCGCCAGCAGTGAGTCGCGGATAGCTGGCGAGCAGTACTTC.

The chain links TRBV27 to TRBJ2-1; D gene unclear. Germline V gene sequence: CDR1 MNHEY, CDR2 SMNVEV (reference sequence). Trimming shortened V by 4 bases and J by 8 bases, and 21 bases separated the two germline ends. The CDR3 has 16 amino acids. This chain's CDR3 is CASSSINPLTDHEQFF. For the CDR3, the DNA is TGTGCCAGCAGTTCTATTAACCCGCTCACGGATCATGAGCAGTTCTTC.

This clonotype occurred a few times. The rearrangement links TRBV20-1 to TRBJ2-7; D unclear. The CDR3 sequence is 13 residues long. Per the germline V gene, CDR1 is DFQATT and CDR2 is SNEGSKA (reference sequence). With 1 base removed from V and 1 base from J, the gap between germline ends came to 8 bases. CDR3 bases: TGCAGTGCTAGAGGATCGACTTCCTACGAGCAGTACTTC. This translates into CSARGSTSYEQYF.

The V call is TRBV28, the J call TRBJ1-5, with a weak D call TRBD1 (5 bases). The CDR3 loop spans 15 amino acids. Trimming left V 2 bases short and J 6 bases short, with 14 bases between. CDR1 is MDHEN, CDR2 SYDVKM, per germline. The CDR3, as DNA: TGTGCCAGCAGTTTAGAAGGGCAAGGGGTTCAGCCCCAGCATTTT. Protein product: CASSLEGQGVQPQHF.

The chain uses TRBV27 and TRBJ2-2; no firm D call. This CDR3 spans 12 amino acids. V was clipped by 3 bases and J by 9 bases, with 8 bases between them. Germline V CDR1 and CDR2: MNHEY, SMNVEV (reference sequence). As DNA, the CDR3 is TGTGCCAGCAGTTTTGGTGGGCGGGAGCTGTTTTTT. Its protein product is CASSFGGRELFF.

The V and J genes are TRBV7-2 and TRBJ2-1; D might be TRBD1 (5 bases). The CDR3 totals 11 residues. Germline V gene sequence: CDR1 SGHTA, CDR2 FQGNSA. V lost 5 bases, J lost 9 bases, and 8 bases lay in between. The CDR3 DNA sequence: TGTGCCAGCAGCGAGGACATTGAGCAGTTCTTC. Protein product: CASSEDIEQFF.

This chain links TRBV24-1 with TRBJ2-1; 7 bases align to TRBD1. The CDR3 length is 13 residues. The V and J ends lost 0 bases and 8 bases, in that order; junction bases with no gene match: 0. Germline V gene lookup returns CDR1 KGHDR and CDR2 SFDVKD. The CDR3 DNA sequence: TGTGCCACCAGTGATTTGCAGGGGGATGAGCAGTTCTTC. This sequence encodes CATSDLQGDEQFF.

J is TRBJ2-1 and V is TRBV21-1. TRBV21-1 is annotated as a pseudogene. The CDR3 covers 9 residues. CDR3 protein: CASSNREFF. CDR3 sequence (DNA): TGTGCCAGCAGCAATCGGGAGTTCTTC.

The chain carries TRBV5-1 and TRBJ1-1; D is undetermined. V gave up 2 bases and J gave up 6 bases, with 8 bases separating them. The CDR3 is 12 residues long. Germline V CDR1 and CDR2: SGHRS, YFSETQ. The chain's CDR3 is CASSLGRSEAFF. DNA for the CDR3: TGCGCCAGCAGCTTAGGCCGGTCTGAAGCTTTCTTT.

The chain combines TRBV4-3 with TRBJ2-2; tentative D call: TRBD1 (5 bases). Trimming stripped 3 bases from V and 5 bases from J, with 7 bases between. CDR3 length: 13 amino acids. Per the germline V gene, CDR1 is LGHNA and CDR2 is YSLEER. CDR3 loop: CASSQGRTGELFF. The CDR3 coding sequence is TGCGCCAGCAGCCAGGGGCGGACCGGGGAGCTGTTTTTT.

The V and J genes are TRBV15 and TRBJ1-1; D may be TRBD1 (6 bases). CDR3 size: 15 residues. Germline loops: CDR1 LNHNV, CDR2 YYDKDF (reference sequence). V lost 0 bases, J lost 7 bases, and 15 bases lay in between. CDR3 region: CATSRDKGGKDEAFF. The CDR3 DNA reads as TGTGCCACCAGCAGAGATAAGGGGGGTAAGGATGAAGCTTTCTTT.

This clonotype is a singleton in its sample. The chain couples TRBV5-6 to TRBJ2-1; the D gene is possibly TRBD2 (5 bases). In germline, CDR1 is SGHDT, CDR2 YYEEEE. The CDR3 extends over 12 amino acids. Trimming took off 4 bases at V and 9 bases at J, with 11 bases between the two ends. CDR3 sequence reads: CASSPRTSEQFF. CDR3 DNA: TGTGCCAGCAGCCCGCGTACTAGTGAGCAGTTCTTC.

This clonotype appeared once. The chain combines TRBV27 with TRBJ2-1; 11 bases agree with TRBD1. The CDR3 runs 14 residues. Looked up from germline, CDR1 is MNHEY and CDR2 is SMNVEV (reference sequence). V shed 9 bases and J 4 bases; nucleotides not matched to a gene: 5. The CDR3 spells CASGQGASYNEQFF. The CDR3 nucleotides are TGTGCCAGTGGACAGGGGGCATCGTACAATGAGCAGTTCTTC.

The DNA for the CDR3 is TGTGCCATCAGTGAGTCTACCGCGAGTGGGGATCACAATGAGCAGTTCTTC. Its protein product is CAISESTASGDHNEQFF. This chain uses TRBV10-3 with TRBJ2-1, with D uncertain. CDR3 length: 17 amino acids. CDR1 is ENHRY, CDR2 SYGVKD, per germline. V was clipped by 0 bases and J by 5 bases, with 17 bases between them.